The 20 T cell receptor beta chains below come from one sample, sequenced in a study of cytomegalovirus exposure and HLA in healthy donors. PCR involved 60 Vbeta and 13 Jbeta primers. The protocol was immunoSEQ multiplex PCR, while the TCRdb copy is restricted to in-frame clones and leaves out a portion. This sample has around 90,000 clones; 85% occur once, and the top ten carry less than 8%. Sequencing was done on a sample of PBMCs. Receptors originate from a man between 35 and 55 years old in good health and CMV-seropositive.

This chain uses TRBV7-8 with TRBJ1-5; 9 bases agree with TRBD1. This CDR3 has 15 amino acids. Per the germline V gene, CDR1 is SGHVS and CDR2 is FQNEAQ. The V and J ends lost 5 bases and 7 bases, in that order; junction bases with no gene match: 9. CDR3 protein: CASSGGTGYQQPQHF. The CDR3 DNA reads as TGTGCCAGCAGCGGAGGGACAGGGTATCAACAGCCCCAGCATTTT.

About this clone itself: At one of its ends the junction is not consistent with the germline gene, which may arise from a read error. This rearrangement joins TRBV9 to TRBJ2-7; 14 bases line up with TRBD2. Germline CDR1 and CDR2: SGDLS and YYNGEE. CDR3 length equals 15 residues. The CDR3 region is CASGVGGLAGVEQYF. CDR3 nucleotides: TGTGCCAGCGGCGTAGGGGGACTAGCGGGAGTCGAGCAGTACTTC.

V is TRBV11-2 and J is TRBJ2-5, with 8 bases matching TRBD2. Near its end, the DNA agrees better with TRBJ2-7, so the J call may be wrong. The germline V gene has CDR1 SGHAT and CDR2 FQNNGV. CDR3 length: 14 amino acids. CDR3 sequence (DNA): TGTGCCAGCCGATTGAGCGGGAGCATCGGCGAGCAGTACTTC. Amino acids: CASRLSGSIGEQYF.

The chain has TRBV19 and TRBJ2-7; 8 nucleotides agree with TRBD2. J was trimmed by 6 bases and V by 4 bases; bases with no gene match: 5. Germline-derived CDR1 and CDR2 are LNHDA and SQIVND (reference sequence). The CDR3 sequence is 13 residues long. The CDR3 DNA sequence: TGTGCCAGTAGTACCGGGGGGGTGGGCGAGCAGTACTTC. This sequence encodes CASSTGGVGEQYF.

This clone has only a few counts. The chain combines TRBV6-5 with TRBJ2-1; 11 bases fit TRBD2. The germline V gene encodes CDR1 MNHEY and CDR2 SVGAGI. Unmatched junction bases numbered 12, after V lost 5 bases and J lost 12 bases. The CDR3 is 15 amino acids. CDR3 sequence (DNA): TGTGCCAGCAGTCGGATACTAGCGGGAGAGTCAGGGCAGTTCTTC. Protein sequence: CASSRILAGESGQFF.

The V call is TRBV29-1, the J call TRBJ2-4; the D gene is possibly TRBD1 (5 bases). CDR3 length: 15 amino acids. The V end was cut by 6 bases, the J end by 0 bases, with 15 bases between. CDR1 and CDR2 (germline): SQVTM, ANQGSEA. This chain's CDR3 is CSVLKGHLAKNIQYF. The DNA for the CDR3 is TGCAGCGTCTTAAAGGGGCACCTAGCCAAAAACATTCAGTACTTC.

As DNA, the CDR3 is TGTGCCAGCAGTGAACAGGGGGCAAAACAGCCCCAGCATTTT. Translated, it gives CASSEQGAKQPQHF. This sequence joins TRBV2 and TRBJ1-5; 8 bases align to TRBD1. Per germline, CDR1 SNHLY and CDR2 FYNNEI. V was pared by 2 bases and J by 7 bases, with 4 bases of the junction left unmatched. CDR3 length: 14 amino acids.

V and J are TRBV4-1 and TRBJ2-3; 7 nucleotides align to TRBD2. V gave up 1 base and J gave up 4 bases; unmatched junction bases: 11. Germline CDR1 reads MGHRA; CDR2 reads YSYEKL. The CDR3 sequence is 17 residues long. This CDR3 is CASSQGFLGGWADTQYF. CDR3 nucleotides: TGCGCCAGCAGCCAAGGGTTCCTGGGAGGGTGGGCAGATACGCAGTATTTT.

Points on this clone: At one end the junction does not follow the germline gene, possibly because of a read error. The chain combines TRBV28 with TRBJ1-1, with D perhaps TRBD1 (6 bases). CDR1 is MDHEN and CDR2 is SYDVKM in the germline V gene. The CDR3 is 12 residues long. In DNA form, the CDR3 reads TGTGCCAGCAGTTTTATGGGGGCTGAAGCTTTCTTC. This codes for CASSFMGAEAFF.

This chain connects TRBV7-8 to TRBJ2-1; TRBD2 matches at 11 bases. The germline CDR1 and CDR2 sequences are SGHVS and FQNEAQ. This CDR3 has 16 amino acids. Germline trimming cut 2 bases from V and 10 bases from J; bases unmatched to any gene: 10. The CDR3 is CASSLSLAGGPTEQFF. The CDR3 region has the DNA TGTGCCAGCAGCTTATCATTAGCGGGAGGGCCTACGGAGCAGTTCTTC.

The CDR3 coding sequence is TGTGCCACCCGCCGGGGAGGGGGCACTGAAGCTTTCTTT. Protein product: CATRRGGGTEAFF. The chain joins TRBV11-1 to TRBJ1-1; a weak D match, TRBD1 (6 bases). V was clipped by 10 bases and J by 4 bases, with 16 bases between them. The CDR3 runs to 13 residues. Germline CDR1 SGHAT, CDR2 FQDESV (reference sequence).

The V and J genes are TRBV5-1 and TRBJ2-5; D perhaps matches TRBD1 (6 bases). The V end lost 5 bases, the J end lost 3 bases, and 8 bases lay between the germline ends. The CDR3 consists of 12 residues. Germline V gene lookup returns CDR1 SGHRS and CDR2 YFSETQ. The CDR3, as DNA: TGCGCCAGCAGTTGGACAGAAGAGACCCAGTACTTC. Its protein is CASSWTEETQYF. The full variable domain, in which reference TRBV5-1 and TRBJ2-5 provide the parts outside the CDR3, is KAGVTQTPRYLIKTRGQQVTLSCSPISGHRSVSWYQQTPGQGLQFLFEYFSETQRNKGNFPGRFSGRQFSNSRSEMNVSTLELGDSALYLCASSWTEETQYFGPGTRLLVL.

The chain links TRBV18 to TRBJ2-7, with D perhaps matching TRBD2 (7 bases). CDR1 KGHSH and CDR2 LQKENI come from the germline V gene. Trimming cost V 3 bases and J 6 bases, with 15 bases left between them. The CDR3 runs to 14 residues. The CDR3, as DNA: TGTGCCAGCTCACCGGTGCAGGGAGGGGGCGAGCAGTACTTC. It is translated as CASSPVQGGGEQYF.

This clone was seen once. The rearrangement links TRBV7-8 to TRBJ1-5, with TRBD1 matching over 8 bases. Germline trimming cut 0 bases from V and 5 bases from J; bases unmatched to any gene: 6. The germline gives CDR1 SGHVS, CDR2 FQNEAQ. The CDR3 length is 16 residues. Here the CDR3 DNA reads TGTGCCAGCAGCTTAGCGACAGCAGGGGGCTATCAGCCCCAGCATTTT. Residues: CASSLATAGGYQPQHF. The full variable domain, rest sourced from reference TRBV7-8 and TRBJ1-5, is GAGVSQSPRYKVAKRGQDVALRCDPISGHVSLFWYQQALGQGPEFLTYFQNEAQLDKSGLPSDRFFAERPEGSVSTLKIQRTQQEDSAVYLCASSLATAGGYQPQHFGDGTRLSIL.

The chain links TRBV18 to TRBJ1-2; TRBD1 matches at 12 bases. Germline values: CDR1 KGHSH, CDR2 LQKENI. The CDR3 has 15 amino acids. The ends lost 6 bases at V and 6 bases at J; junction bases unmatched: 8. For the CDR3, the DNA is TGTGCCAGCTCGCCGGGACAGGGGGCAGGCAATGGCTACACCTTC. Translation gives CASSPGQGAGNGYTF.

The rearrangement links TRBV6-5 to TRBJ1-2; D remains ambiguous. CDR1 and CDR2 from the germline V gene are MNHEY and SVGAGI. The V gene lost 0 bases and the J gene lost 8 bases, with 19 bases spanning the gap. There are 16 residues in the CDR3. CDR3 sequence: CASSYSSPPQVYGYTF. The CDR3 nucleotides read TGTGCCAGCAGTTACTCGTCACCGCCCCAGGTCTACGGCTACACCTTC.

For this clone: This sample includes further DNA sequences coding for the same CDR3. The chain combines TRBV15 with TRBJ2-1, with 8 bases aligning to TRBD1. After removal of 2 bases from V and 3 bases from J, the junction contained 6 bases not matched to a gene. The CDR3 covers 16 residues. Per germline, CDR1 LNHNV and CDR2 YYDKDF (reference sequence). The CDR3 nucleotides read TGTGCCACCAGCAGACCACAGGGGGGTGGCTACAATGAGCAGTTCTTC. It codes for CATSRPQGGGYNEQFF.

The chain has TRBV29-1 and TRBJ1-4, with 10 nucleotides matching TRBD1. The V segment lost 3 bases and the J segment 13 bases; nucleotides outside the gene matches: 14. Germline CDR1 reads SQVTM; CDR2 reads ANQGSEA. The CDR3 sequence is 15 residues long. The CDR3: CSVETRDRGLKGLFF. DNA for the CDR3: TGCAGCGTTGAGACCCGGGACAGGGGACTTAAAGGACTGTTTTTT.

The chain uses TRBV18 and TRBJ2-3; 7 positions agree with TRBD1. This CDR3 comprises 16 residues. The V gene end was trimmed by 3 bases and the J gene end by 6 bases; junction bases not matched to a gene: 12. Germline loops: CDR1 KGHSH, CDR2 LQKENI. The CDR3 loop is CASSPSPGQNFDTQYF. For the CDR3, the DNA is TGTGCCAGCTCACCCTCACCGGGACAGAACTTCGATACGCAGTATTTT.

This chain connects TRBV5-1 to TRBJ2-3; TRBD2 matches at 11 bases. The CDR3 is 15 residues long. Germline-derived CDR1 and CDR2 are SGHRS and YFSETQ. The trim removed 4 bases at V and 8 bases at J, leaving 9 bases unmatched. CDR3 nucleotides: TGCGCCAGCAGCCCGGTACTAGCGGGAGAACCTACGCAGTATTTT. Residues: CASSPVLAGEPTQYF.